This T cell receptor (beta chain) was documented in a study of identifying expanded T cells in peripheral blood. Only one count was recorded for this clone. The CDR3 is 15 amino acids. The germline CDR1 and CDR2 sequences are MDHEN and SYDVKM. Germline trimming cut 6 bases from V and 4 bases from J; bases unmatched to any gene: 8. Produced via immunoSEQ multiplex PCR; TCRdb's table is partial and in-frame only. Counted here are roughly 100,000 clones, 88% occurring once; the ten biggest clones make up around 14%. The clonotype originates from a person aged 18-69 years in good health. The J gene is TRBJ1-4, the V gene TRBV28, with 7 bases matching TRBD1. Sequenced input: blood. CDR3 sequence reads: CASSLTGQSNEKLFF. The CDR3 nucleotides are TGTGCCAGCAGCCTTACGGGACAGAGTAATGAAAAACTGTTTTTT.